A selection of T cell receptor beta chains follows, all from one sample in a study of T cell responses to AZD1222 COVID-19 vaccine. Sequencing used immunoSEQ multiplex PCR; TCRdb keeps in-frame clones, though not all of them. This table has more than 85,000 clones, roughly 90% appearing once. The sequences come from peripheral blood, collected on day 0 of AZD1222 vaccination. Source of these receptors: an adult in good health. The CDR3 runs from the conserved cysteine through the conserved F or W. Fields, in order: V gene, clone size, J gene, D gene, CDR3 protein, CDR3 DNA. The D gene is left open where the match is weak. Clone size is given for some rows only: seen once, a few or many times, or a class if the clone is expanded.

v_gene: TRBV4-1
abundance: -
j_gene: TRBJ2-7
d_gene: TRBD2
CDR3aa: CASSEYTSGAYEQYF
CDR3nt: TGCGCCAGCAGCGAATATACTAGCGGGGCATACGAGCAGTACTTC

v_gene: TRBV5-1
abundance: once
j_gene: TRBJ2-2
d_gene: TRBD1
CDR3aa: CASSSTTGRNTGELFF
CDR3nt: TGCGCCAGCAGCTCTACGACAGGGAGGAACACCGGGGAGCTGTTTTTT

v_gene: TRBV11-2
abundance: -
j_gene: TRBJ2-1
d_gene: -
CDR3aa: CASSPIAARSYNEQFF
CDR3nt: TGTGCCAGCAGCCCTATAGCGGCTCGCTCCTACAATGAGCAGTTCTTC

v_gene: TRBV7-9
abundance: -
j_gene: TRBJ1-1
d_gene: -
CDR3aa: CASSRPWGTEAFF
CDR3nt: TGTGCCAGCAGCCGACCATGGGGGACTGAAGCTTTCTTT

v_gene: TRBV9
abundance: -
j_gene: TRBJ2-1
d_gene: -
CDR3aa: CASSSGDSGDNDEQFF
CDR3nt: TGTGCCAGCAGCTCCGGGGACAGCGGGGACAACGATGAGCAGTTCTTC

v_gene: TRBV7-2
abundance: -
j_gene: TRBJ2-5
d_gene: -
CDR3aa: CASENTGRWVRQETQYF
CDR3nt: TGTGCCAGCGAGAACACAGGCAGGTGGGTAAGGCAAGAGACCCAGTACTTC

v_gene: TRBV7-2
abundance: few
j_gene: TRBJ2-3
d_gene: -
CDR3aa: CASSTRTDTQYF
CDR3nt: TGTGCCAGCAGCACCCGCACAGATACGCAGTATTTT

v_gene: TRBV11-2
abundance: -
j_gene: TRBJ2-7
d_gene: -
CDR3aa: CASSSADMLSYEQYF
CDR3nt: TGTGCCAGCAGCTCCGCCGACATGCTCTCCTACGAGCAGTACTTC

v_gene: TRBV9
abundance: -
j_gene: TRBJ1-4
d_gene: -
CDR3aa: CASSVTGTGKLFF
CDR3nt: TGTGCCAGCAGCGTAACCGGGACGGGGAAACTGTTTTTT

v_gene: TRBV6-5
abundance: few
j_gene: TRBJ2-2
d_gene: -
CDR3aa: CASTKTNTGELFF
CDR3nt: TGTGCCAGCACCAAGACGAACACCGGGGAGCTGTTTTTT

v_gene: TRBV2
abundance: -
j_gene: TRBJ2-3
d_gene: TRBD2
CDR3aa: CASSRSGGTDTQYF
CDR3nt: TGTGCCAGCAGCCGTAGCGGGGGCACAGATACGCAGTATTTT

v_gene: TRBV10-3
abundance: -
j_gene: TRBJ1-5
d_gene: TRBD1
CDR3aa: CATTRDRPNQPQHF
CDR3nt: TGTGCCACTACACGGGACAGGCCCAATCAGCCCCAGCATTTT